This TCR beta chain was documented in a study of T cells after yellow fever vaccination. General study points: Most primary-vaccination clones reappeared after the booster (around 95% CD4, about 87% CD8). Weaker, the secondary response had a peak occurring faster, on day 5 versus 15.

Germline loops: CDR1 SGHNT, CDR2 YYREEE (reference sequence). The CDR3 totals 15 residues. Trimming at V came to 3 bases and at J to 1 base, leaving 3 bases not matched to a gene. Generation of TCR cDNA used 5'RACE template switching (which added a universal primer site and UMIs). TCRdb passed the 5' RACE reads through MiXCR, listing each CDR3 protein once. The sample yields around 610,000 distinct CDR3 sequences, approximately 15% seen once. This clonotype was picked up a small number of times. The antigen remains unidentified. The sample consisted of PBMCs, taken on the day of the yellow fever booster vaccination. The chain couples TRBV5-4 to TRBJ2-2; 7 positions agree with TRBD2. This clonotype was obtained from a man younger than 40 who received the YFV17D yellow fever vaccine. The CDR3 DNA sequence: TGTGCCAGCAGCTGGGGCGGGGGGAACACCGGGGAGCTGTTTTTT. Protein: CASSWGGGNTGELFF.